This entry is about one T cell receptor beta chain. V gave up 4 bases and J gave up 2 bases; unmatched junction bases: 4. This CDR3 contains 14 residues. Germline V lookup: CDR1 MNHEY, CDR2 SMNVEV (reference sequence). The data derive from a study of blood T cell repertoires in COVID-19. Study background: Material from acute and convalescent COVID-19 was sourced from the United States, Italy and Spain. PBMCs, B-cell-depleted T cells, or T cells provided the cDNA or gDNA that made up the material.

Per the original data handling: Amplifying reference gene primers gave estimates of nucleated cell counts. Only in-frame clones appear in the TCRdb table, and some are missing; sequencing was by immunoSEQ multiplex PCR. Clonal size and the V and J genes are those of that table, whereas D and trimming came from the DNA. Of approximately 41,000 clones listed, over 75% were seen once; the top ten hold approximately 1.5%. J is TRBJ2-7 and V is TRBV27, with 8 bases lining up with TRBD1. The sequenced material came from peripheral blood. This receptor was taken from a woman aged 40 to 49 with acute or convalescent COVID-19. CDR3 sequence (DNA): TGTGCCAGCAGTTGGTTGGACAGGGCCTACGAGCAGTACTTC. Its translation: CASSWLDRAYEQYF.